This is a list of T cell receptor beta chains from one sample in a study of shared clonotypes between healthy human individuals. Clones were read by immunoSEQ multiplex PCR, and TCRdb kept only the in-frame ones, dropping some. The table lists about 2.4 million clones, 93% of them singletons. Sequenced material: naive CD4+ T cells from PBMCs. These receptors all stem from a man between 18 and 35 years old in good health. Some clones in this sample may be carry-over from other donors' samples. Each CDR3 is given with its conserved first and last residue. D genes are given only for firm matches. Some rows mark clone size as missing; the rest say once, few, many or name a class of expanded clone.

>TRBV5-1|once|TRBD1|TRBJ1-3
CASSSTMGQRKASGNTIYF
TGCGCCAGCAGCTCAACAATGGGACAGCGGAAAGCCTCTGGAAACACCATATATTTT
>TRBV21-1|.|.|TRBJ2-1
CASSSQGASYNEQFF
TGTGCCAGCAGCTCGCAGGGGGCCTCCTACAATGAGCAGTTCTTC
>TRBV28|.|.|TRBJ2-7
CASRGADRVYEQYF
TGTGCCAGTAGGGGGGCGGATCGCGTCTACGAGCAGTACTTC
>TRBV6-6|.|.|TRBJ2-5
CASSARGEETQYF
TGTGCCAGCAGTGCCAGGGGTGAAGAGACCCAGTACTTC
>TRBV11-1|.|TRBD1|TRBJ2-7
CASSSADRGPYEQYF
TGTGCCAGCAGCTCAGCGGACAGGGGGCCATACGAGCAGTACTTC
>TRBV29-1|.|.|TRBJ1-2
CSVEDGGWGDGYTF
TGCAGCGTTGAAGATGGGGGTTGGGGGGATGGCTACACCTTC
>TRBV7-8|.|.|TRBJ2-1
CASLSGTSSFNEQFF
TGTGCCAGCTTATCCGGGACCAGCAGCTTCAATGAGCAGTTCTTC
>TRBV7-9|.|.|TRBJ2-5
CASSISDWGLEYF
TGTGCCAGCAGCATATCCGACTGGGGACTGGAGTACTTC
>TRBV9|.|.|TRBJ1-5
CASAQAPDQPQHF
TGTGCCAGCGCCCAGGCGCCCGATCAGCCCCAGCATTTT
>TRBV11-3|.|.|TRBJ2-7
CASSKGLHYEQYF
TGTGCCAGCAGCAAAGGGCTGCACTACGAGCAGTACTTC
>TRBV2|.|TRBD2|TRBJ2-7
CASELGSSGRGYEQYF
TGTGCCAGCGAGTTGGGATCTAGCGGGAGGGGATACGAGCAGTACTTC
>TRBV7-8|.|TRBD2|TRBJ2-7
CASSLPSGRRYF
TGTGCCAGCAGCTTACCTAGCGGGAGGAGGTACTTC
>TRBV9|.|TRBD2|TRBJ2-3
CASSTLTSGTDTQYF
TGTGCCAGCAGCACCTTGACTAGCGGGACAGATACGCAGTATTTT
>TRBV7-2|.|.|TRBJ1-1
CASSFDMNTEAFF
TGTGCCAGCAGCTTTGACATGAACACTGAAGCTTTCTTT
>TRBV27|.|.|TRBJ2-2
CASSLFRPWQNTGELFF
TGTGCCAGCAGTTTATTTCGTCCGTGGCAGAACACCGGGGAGCTGTTTTTT
>TRBV7-2|.|.|TRBJ1-1
CASSLAGARLEAFF
TGTGCCAGCAGCTTAGCCGGGGCCCGACTTGAAGCTTTCTTT
>TRBV7-6|once|TRBD2|TRBJ2-3
CASSSPERLAGPTDTQYF
TGTGCCAGCAGCTCGCCCGAAAGACTAGCGGGACCCACAGATACGCAGTATTTT
>TRBV18|.|.|TRBJ2-7
CASSPPSGYEQYF
TGTGCCAGCTCACCACCGAGTGGCTACGAGCAGTACTTC
>TRBV5-1|once|TRBD1|TRBJ2-1
CASSLPTGIGEQFF
TGCGCCAGCAGCTTGCCGACAGGGATCGGTGAGCAGTTCTTC
>TRBV4-3|.|.|TRBJ1-4
CASSAPRGVDEKLFF
TGCGCCAGCAGCGCGCCAAGGGGGGTCGATGAAAAACTGTTTTTT
>TRBV21-1|.|.|TRBJ2-7
CASSNQPGQLAYAVQYF
TGTGCCAGCAGCAATCAGCCCGGACAGTTAGCCTACGCGGTGCAGTACTTC
>TRBV4-2|.|TRBD2|TRBJ2-3
CASSLGTSGRTDTQYF
TGTGCCAGCAGCCTCGGGACTAGCGGACGCACAGATACGCAGTATTTT
>TRBV6-1|.|.|TRBJ2-3
CASRARERFTDTQYF
TGTGCCAGCCGCGCGAGGGAGCGGTTCACAGATACGCAGTATTTT
>TRBV29-1|.|.|TRBJ2-7
CSASVGYEQYF
TGCAGCGCCTCGGTGGGCTACGAGCAGTACTTC
>TRBV30|.|.|TRBJ2-1
CAWSVQLGVHEQFF
TGTGCCTGGAGTGTACAGCTGGGAGTCCATGAGCAGTTCTTC
>TRBV7-6|.|.|TRBJ2-7
CASSLRRAPYEQYF
TGTGCCAGCAGCTTGCGCAGGGCCCCCTACGAGCAGTACTTC
>TRBV18|.|TRBD1|TRBJ2-7
CASSPWTGARGEQYF
TGTGCCAGCTCACCGTGGACAGGGGCAAGAGGCGAGCAGTACTTC
>TRBV5-1|once|.|TRBJ2-1
CASSHPETLAGSSYNEQFF
TGCGCCAGCAGCCACCCGGAGACCCTCGCCGGAAGCTCCTACAATGAGCAGTTCTTC
>TRBV28|.|TRBD1|TRBJ1-2
CASSLIHGTGGRGYTF
TGTGCCAGCAGTTTGATTCACGGGACAGGGGGCAGAGGCTACACCTTC
>TRBV15|.|.|TRBJ2-3
CATSRDGKGTDTQYF
TGTGCCACCAGCAGAGATGGTAAGGGCACAGATACGCAGTATTTT
>TRBV28|.|.|TRBJ2-7
CASSQNAAGGFGDEQYF
TGTGCCAGCAGTCAAAACGCAGCGGGCGGGTTCGGGGACGAGCAGTACTTC
>TRBV28|.|.|TRBJ2-7
CASSLYGPTGVSEQYF
TGTGCCAGCAGTTTATATGGCCCCACGGGCGTCAGCGAGCAGTACTTC
>TRBV7-2|.|.|TRBJ1-1
CASSLEYWHTEAFF
TGTGCCAGCAGCTTAGAATATTGGCACACTGAAGCTTTCTTT
>TRBV5-1|.|.|TRBJ2-2
CASSIQSGSGELFF
TGCGCCAGCAGCATCCAAAGTGGGTCCGGGGAGCTGTTTTTT
>TRBV4-1|.|.|TRBJ2-1
CASSPGLERAQQFF
TGCGCCAGCAGCCCCGGTTTGGAAAGGGCTCAGCAGTTCTTC
>TRBV2|.|.|TRBJ1-4
CASKAGVSSRVEKLFF
TGTGCCAGCAAAGCAGGGGTATCGAGTAGAGTTGAAAAACTGTTTTTT
>TRBV14|.|.|TRBJ2-7
CASSLQGYEQYF
TGTGCCAGCAGCCTACAGGGTTACGAGCAGTACTTC
>TRBV5-1|.|TRBD2|TRBJ2-1
CASSLFGTSYNEQFF
TGCGCCAGCAGCTTGTTTGGGACTAGCTACAATGAGCAGTTCTTC
>TRBV11-3|.|TRBD2|TRBJ2-5
CASSPGTSGRVGETQYF
TGTGCCAGCAGCCCCGGGACTAGCGGGAGAGTAGGGGAGACCCAGTACTTC
>TRBV25-1|.|.|TRBJ2-7
CASSEYSLRGNFYYEQYF
TGTGCCAGCAGTGAATACAGTCTTAGAGGGAATTTTTACTACGAGCAGTACTTC
>TRBV19|.|.|TRBJ2-7
CASSIEGSYEQYF
TGTGCCAGTAGTATAGAAGGTTCCTACGAGCAGTACTTC
>TRBV28|.|TRBD1|TRBJ2-7
CASSHPGQPYEQYF
TGTGCCAGCAGTCACCCGGGACAGCCCTACGAGCAGTACTTC
>TRBV7-9|.|TRBD1|TRBJ2-3
CASAPGQGDTDTQYF
TGTGCCAGCGCCCCGGGACAGGGGGACACAGATACGCAGTATTTT
>TRBV25-1|.|TRBD2|TRBJ2-5
CASATQTSGVQETQYF
TGTGCCAGCGCTACCCAGACTAGCGGGGTCCAAGAGACCCAGTACTTC
>TRBV7-3|.|.|TRBJ1-1
CASSLTREMNTEAFF
TGTGCCAGCAGCTTAACACGGGAGATGAACACTGAAGCTTTCTTT